Presented here are 13 T cell receptor beta chains from one specimen sequenced in a study of Ad26.COV2.S vaccination and SARS-CoV-2 variants. Indicated treatment: around 19 received Ad26.COV2.S at low or high dose, single or two shots; about 5 received placebo; per-sample allocation not given. All samples were drawn on day 63, counting from the first vaccine or placebo injection. Generated by immunoSEQ multiplex PCR, the TCRdb table keeps only in-frame clones and is missing some. This table holds roughly 270,000 clones, 70% to 90% found once. Material: peripheral blood, obtained in a trial of Ad26.COV2.S vaccine versus placebo. These receptors were obtained from a person aged 18 to 59 who received the Ad26.COV2.S COVID-19 vaccine or a placebo.

This clone was recorded many times. Other DNA sequences in the sample encode the same CDR3. The rearrangement links TRBV9 to TRBJ1-6; D perhaps matches TRBD1 (5 bases). The CDR3 has 16 residues. Germline CDR1 and CDR2: SGDLS and YYNGEE. Trimming cost V 0 bases and J 5 bases, with 12 bases left between them. CDR3 sequence: CASSVGGYGNNSPLHF. The CDR3 DNA sequence: TGTGCCAGCAGCGTAGGGGGGTACGGAAATAATTCACCCCTCCACTTT.

V gene TRBV30 combines with J gene TRBJ2-3, with 7 bases identical to TRBD2. CDR3 length equals 13 residues. The germline V gene encodes CDR1 GTSNPN and CDR2 SVGIG (reference sequence). Trimming at V came to 4 bases and at J to 1 base, leaving 2 bases not matched to a gene. This chain's CDR3 is CAWNRGGTDTQYF. CDR3 sequence (DNA): TGTGCCTGGAACCGGGGGGGCACAGATACGCAGTATTTT.

This chain links TRBV2 with TRBJ2-1, with D maybe TRBD2 (7 bases). Germline V lookup: CDR1 SNHLY, CDR2 FYNNEI. The ends were cut back, 6 bases at V and 7 bases at J, with 16 bases in the middle. CDR3 size: 14 residues. The CDR3 DNA reads TGTGCCAGCAGCGGGGGGACATTTAAGAATGAGCAGTTCTTC. It codes for CASSGGTFKNEQFF.

The V and J genes are TRBV28 and TRBJ2-2; TRBD2 matches 10 bases. Losses at the gene ends were 9 bases for V and 5 bases for J; bases not matched to a gene: 6. CDR1 and CDR2 from the germline V gene are MDHEN and SYDVKM. The CDR3 is 14 residues long. This CDR3 reads CASKAGGPTGELFF. DNA of the CDR3: TGTGCCAGTAAAGCGGGAGGGCCTACCGGGGAGCTGTTTTTT.

The rearrangement links TRBV20-1 to TRBJ1-1, with D possibly being TRBD1 (6 bases). This CDR3 is 11 amino acids long. The V gene's germline CDR1 is DFQATT and CDR2 SNEGSKA (reference sequence). The V and J ends lost 6 bases and 6 bases respectively, with 11 bases between them. The CDR3 DNA sequence: TGCAGTGCGACCCAGGGGTCTGAAGCTTTCTTT. This sequence encodes CSATQGSEAFF.

The J gene is TRBJ2-7, the V gene TRBV6-1; 10 bases are a match to TRBD1. Looked up from germline, CDR1 is MNHNS and CDR2 is SASEGT. The J segment lost 6 bases and the V segment lost 4 bases, leaving 12 bases of the junction unmatched. CDR3 size: 16 residues. CDR3 bases: TGTGCCAGCAGTGCTCCTCGGGGGACAGGGGTCCGCGAGCAGTACTTC. It yields the protein CASSAPRGTGVREQYF.

This clone was counted a single time. This chain links TRBV5-1 with TRBJ2-7; TRBD1 matches 7 bases. The CDR3 runs to 17 residues. J gave up 1 base and V 4 bases, and 14 bases lay outside the gene matches. Germline CDR1 is SGHRS and CDR2 is YFSETQ. The DNA for the CDR3 is TGCGCCAGCAGCCCTATGGATACAGGGGTTGGGTCCTACGAGCAGTACTTC. This gives the protein CASSPMDTGVGSYEQYF.

This chain connects TRBV7-2 to TRBJ1-2, with 8 bases matching TRBD1. V dropped 5 bases and J dropped 6; count of bases not matched to a gene: 8. Germline-derived CDR1 and CDR2 are SGHTA and FQGNSA. The CDR3 extends over 14 amino acids. This CDR3 is CASSISTGVHGYTF. The CDR3 nucleotides are TGTGCCAGCAGCATATCGACAGGGGTTCATGGCTACACCTTC.

CDR3 residues: CASSASPGGDYGYTF. CDR3 bases: TGTGCCAGCAGTGCCAGTCCGGGGGGGGACTATGGCTACACCTTC. The gene calls are TRBV6-2 or TRBV6-3 and TRBJ1-2; D may be TRBD1 (5 bases). The germline V gene encodes CDR1 MNHEY and CDR2 SVGEGT. V was shortened by 5 bases and J by 3 bases, with 16 bases between the two germline ends. This CDR3 contains 15 residues.

V usage is TRBV11-1 and J usage is TRBJ2-1, with TRBD2 matching over 9 bases. The CDR3 loop spans 14 amino acids. J gave up 7 bases and V 4 bases, and 5 bases lay outside the gene matches. Germline lookup yields CDR1 SGHAT and CDR2 FQDESV (reference sequence). CDR3 sequence reads: CASSSGLATNEQFF. CDR3 in DNA: TGTGCCAGCAGCTCCGGACTAGCGACGAATGAGCAGTTCTTC.

The J gene is TRBJ1-1, the V gene TRBV9; possibly TRBD1 for D (6 bases). This CDR3 has 18 amino acids. Trimming took 3 bases from V and 1 from J, leaving 22 bases between them. Germline loops: CDR1 SGDLS, CDR2 YYNGEE. CDR3 sequence reads: CASSASSSSTGQNTEAFF. The DNA of the CDR3 is TGTGCCAGCAGCGCTAGTAGTAGCTCGACAGGCCAGAACACTGAAGCTTTCTTT.

This clone was counted between two and nine times. The chain is built from TRBV20-1 and TRBJ2-5; TRBD1 matches at 9 bases. J was trimmed by 2 bases and V by 3 bases; bases with no gene match: 7. Germline lookup yields CDR1 DFQATT and CDR2 SNEGSKA (reference sequence). CDR3 length: 15 residues. The CDR3 DNA is TGCAGTGCTAGTTCTCCGGGACAGGGACAAGAGACCCAGTACTTC. It codes for CSASSPGQGQETQYF.

The V call is TRBV7-9, the J call TRBJ1-2, with a weak D call TRBD1 (6 bases). V lost 5 bases to trimming and J lost 6 bases, with 22 bases between them. The CDR3 has 16 amino acids. The germline gives CDR1 SEHNR, CDR2 FQNEAQ (reference sequence). This CDR3 is CASSPGGGAFPDGYTF. The CDR3 DNA follows: TGTGCCAGCAGCCCCGGGGGCGGAGCCTTTCCAGATGGCTACACCTTC.